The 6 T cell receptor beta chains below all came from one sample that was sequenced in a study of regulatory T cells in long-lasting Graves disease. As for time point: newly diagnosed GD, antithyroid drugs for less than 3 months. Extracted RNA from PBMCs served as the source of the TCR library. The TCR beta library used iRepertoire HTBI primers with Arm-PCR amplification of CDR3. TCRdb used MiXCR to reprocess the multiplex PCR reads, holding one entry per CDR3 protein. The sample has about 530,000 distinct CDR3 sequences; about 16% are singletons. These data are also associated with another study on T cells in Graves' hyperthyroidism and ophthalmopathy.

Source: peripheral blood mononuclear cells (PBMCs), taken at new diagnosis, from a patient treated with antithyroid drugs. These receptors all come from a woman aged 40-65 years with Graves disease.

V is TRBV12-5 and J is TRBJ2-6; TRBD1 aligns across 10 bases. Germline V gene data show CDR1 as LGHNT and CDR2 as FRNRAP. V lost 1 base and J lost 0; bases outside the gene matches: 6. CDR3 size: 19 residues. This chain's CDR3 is CASGLAGTGVSSGANVLTF. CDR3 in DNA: TGTGCTAGTGGTTTGGCCGGGACAGGGGTTTCCTCTGGGGCCAACGTCCTGACTTTC.

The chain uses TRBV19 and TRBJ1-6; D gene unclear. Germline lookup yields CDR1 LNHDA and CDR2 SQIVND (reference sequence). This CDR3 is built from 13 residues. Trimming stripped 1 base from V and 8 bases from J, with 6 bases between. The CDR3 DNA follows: TGTGCCAGTAGTATAGGTGTCGATTCACCCCTCCACTTT. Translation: CASSIGVDSPLHF.

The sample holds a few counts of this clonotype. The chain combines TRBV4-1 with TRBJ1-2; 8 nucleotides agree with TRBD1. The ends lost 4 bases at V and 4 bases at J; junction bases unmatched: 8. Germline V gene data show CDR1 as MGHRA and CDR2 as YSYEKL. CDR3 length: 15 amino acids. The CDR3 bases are TGCGCCAGCAGCCCCGCCCCGGGACAGGCCTATGGCTACACCTTC. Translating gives CASSPAPGQAYGYTF.

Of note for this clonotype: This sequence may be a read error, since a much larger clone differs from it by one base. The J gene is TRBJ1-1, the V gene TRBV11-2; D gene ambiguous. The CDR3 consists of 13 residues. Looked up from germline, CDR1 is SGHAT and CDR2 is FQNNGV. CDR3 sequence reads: CASRSLEGLEASF. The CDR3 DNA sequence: TGTGCCAGCCGATCCTTGGAGGGCCTTGAAGCTTCCTTT.

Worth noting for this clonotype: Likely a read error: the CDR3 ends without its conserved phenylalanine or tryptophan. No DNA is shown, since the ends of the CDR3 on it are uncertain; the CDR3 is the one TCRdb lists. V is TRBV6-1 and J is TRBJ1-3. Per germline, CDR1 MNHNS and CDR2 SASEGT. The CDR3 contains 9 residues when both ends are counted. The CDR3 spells CASSSSGPS.

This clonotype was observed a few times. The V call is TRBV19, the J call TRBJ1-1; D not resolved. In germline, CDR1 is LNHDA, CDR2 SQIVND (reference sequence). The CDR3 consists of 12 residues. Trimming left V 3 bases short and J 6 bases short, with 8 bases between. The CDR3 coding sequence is TGTGCCAGTAGTATTGGGAGAGCTGAAGCTTTCTTT. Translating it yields CASSIGRAEAFF.